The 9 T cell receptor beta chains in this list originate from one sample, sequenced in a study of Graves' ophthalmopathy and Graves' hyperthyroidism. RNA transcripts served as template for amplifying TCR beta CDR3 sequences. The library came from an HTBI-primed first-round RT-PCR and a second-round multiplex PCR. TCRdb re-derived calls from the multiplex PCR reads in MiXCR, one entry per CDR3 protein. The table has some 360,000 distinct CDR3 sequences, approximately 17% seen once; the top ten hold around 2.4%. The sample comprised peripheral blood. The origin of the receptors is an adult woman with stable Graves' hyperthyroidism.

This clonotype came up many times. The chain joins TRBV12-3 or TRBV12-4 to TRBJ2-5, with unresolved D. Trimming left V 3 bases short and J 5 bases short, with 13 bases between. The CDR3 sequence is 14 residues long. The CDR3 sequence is CASSFFRVGETQYF. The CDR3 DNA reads TGTGCCAGCAGTTTCTTCCGTGTAGGGGAGACCCAGTACTTC.

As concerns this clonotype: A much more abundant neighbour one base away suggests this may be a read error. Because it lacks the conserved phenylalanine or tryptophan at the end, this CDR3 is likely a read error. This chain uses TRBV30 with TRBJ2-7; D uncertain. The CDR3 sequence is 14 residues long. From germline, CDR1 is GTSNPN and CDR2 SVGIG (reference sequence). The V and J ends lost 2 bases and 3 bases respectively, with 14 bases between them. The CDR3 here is CAWSPVRRIYEQYL. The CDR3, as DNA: TGTGCCTGGAGTCCTGTAAGAAGAATCTACGAGCAGTACTTA.

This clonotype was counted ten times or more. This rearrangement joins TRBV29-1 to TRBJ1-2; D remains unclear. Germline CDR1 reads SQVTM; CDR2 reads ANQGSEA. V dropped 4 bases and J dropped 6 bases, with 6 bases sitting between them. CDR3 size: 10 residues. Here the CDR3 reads CSVGDNGYTF. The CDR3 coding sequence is TGCAGCGTTGGGGATAATGGCTACACCTTC. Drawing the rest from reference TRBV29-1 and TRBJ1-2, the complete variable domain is SAVISQKPSRDICQRGTSLTIQCQVDSQVTMMFWYRQQPGQSLTLIATANQGSEATYESGFVIDKFPISRPNLTFSTLTVSNMSPEDSSIYLCSVGDNGYTFGSGTRLTVV.

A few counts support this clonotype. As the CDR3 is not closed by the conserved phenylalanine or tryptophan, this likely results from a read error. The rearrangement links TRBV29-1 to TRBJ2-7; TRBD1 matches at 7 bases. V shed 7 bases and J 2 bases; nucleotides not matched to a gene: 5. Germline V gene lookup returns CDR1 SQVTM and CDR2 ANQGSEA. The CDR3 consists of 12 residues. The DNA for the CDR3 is TGCAGCGCCCGACAGGGACCCTACGAGCAGTACTCC. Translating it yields CSARQGPYEQYS.

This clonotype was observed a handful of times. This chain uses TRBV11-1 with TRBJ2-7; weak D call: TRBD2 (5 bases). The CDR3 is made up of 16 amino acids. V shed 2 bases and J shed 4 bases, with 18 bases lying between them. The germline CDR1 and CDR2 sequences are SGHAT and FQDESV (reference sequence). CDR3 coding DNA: TGTGCCAGCAGCTTAACCCGCGGGCAGAGGCCTTACGAGCAGTACTTC. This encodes CASSLTRGQRPYEQYF.

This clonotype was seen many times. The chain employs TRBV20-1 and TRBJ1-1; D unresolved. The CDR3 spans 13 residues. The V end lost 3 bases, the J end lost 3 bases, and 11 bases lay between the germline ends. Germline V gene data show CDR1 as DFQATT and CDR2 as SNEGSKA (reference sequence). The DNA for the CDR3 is TGCAGTGCTAGGGTCGTGGAGGACACTGAAGCTTTCTTT. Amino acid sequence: CSARVVEDTEAFF.

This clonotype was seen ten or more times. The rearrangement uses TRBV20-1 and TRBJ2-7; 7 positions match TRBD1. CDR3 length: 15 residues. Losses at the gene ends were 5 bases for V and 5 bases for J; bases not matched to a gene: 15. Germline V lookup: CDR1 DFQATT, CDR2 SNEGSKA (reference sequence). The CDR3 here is CSAPPRPTGWDEQYF. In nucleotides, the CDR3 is TGCAGTGCTCCTCCTCGCCCGACAGGGTGGGACGAGCAGTACTTC.

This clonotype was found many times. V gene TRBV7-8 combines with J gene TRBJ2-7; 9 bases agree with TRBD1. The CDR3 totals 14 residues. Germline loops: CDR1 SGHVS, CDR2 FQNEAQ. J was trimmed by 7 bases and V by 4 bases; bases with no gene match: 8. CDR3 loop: CASSSRTGVWEQYF. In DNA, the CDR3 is TGTGCCAGCAGCTCGCGGACAGGGGTCTGGGAGCAGTACTTC.

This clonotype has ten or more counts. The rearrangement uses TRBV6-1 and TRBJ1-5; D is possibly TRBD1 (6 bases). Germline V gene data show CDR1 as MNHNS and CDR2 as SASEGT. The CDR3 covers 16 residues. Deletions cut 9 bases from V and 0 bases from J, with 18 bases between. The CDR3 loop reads CASPKGGGHSNQPQHF. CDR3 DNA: TGTGCCAGTCCAAAGGGGGGCGGTCATAGCAATCAGCCCCAGCATTTT.